A single sample is the source of the 29 T cell receptor beta chains below, sequenced in a study of T cells in Graves' hyperthyroidism and ophthalmopathy (dated by TCRdb to about 2019). To prepare the library, multiplex PCR was applied. The sample was run on an Illumina HiSeq 2000. The TCR beta CDR3 regions were amplified from RNA transcripts. The first round of RT-PCR for the TCR CDR3 was performed with the HTBI primer set and the Qiagen OneStep RT-PCR kit. TCRdb's own reprocessing of the public reads used fastp at Q25 and MiXCR and kept productive beta chains. Records with the same CDR3 protein are collapsed into one entry carrying the most frequent genes and DNA. Recorded for this sample are 300,000 to 450,000 distinct CDR3 sequences; more than 12% of them occurred a single time. Around a fifth of the sample is taken by the ten largest. Source material: blood. These receptors came from a woman aged 25 to 45 with Graves' ophthalmopathy.

This clonotype showed up just a few times. The CDR3, as DNA: TGCAGTGCTGTTTTTCCCGGGGGCGGGGAGCTGTTTTTT. It is translated as CSAVFPGGGELFF. The genes are TRBV20-1 and TRBJ2-2; tentatively, D is TRBD2 (6 bases). Looked up from germline, CDR1 is DFQATT and CDR2 is SNEGSKA (reference sequence). V was shortened by 5 bases and J by 7 bases, with 14 bases between the two germline ends. The CDR3 is 13 residues long.

This clonotype was seen repeatedly, ten times or more. The chain joins TRBV18 to TRBJ2-3; D is uncertain. The length of the CDR3 is 12 residues. Germline V lookup: CDR1 KGHSH, CDR2 LQKENI. V gave up 3 bases and J gave up 4 bases, with 5 bases separating them. As DNA, the CDR3 is TGTGCCAGCTCACCCAACGCAGATACGCAGTATTTT. Protein product: CASSPNADTQYF.

In its sample, this clonotype was seen many times. The chain has TRBV4-1 and TRBJ1-1; TRBD1 might be the D (5 bases). Germline V gives CDR1 MGHRA, CDR2 YSYEKL. The ends were cut back, 1 base at V and 5 bases at J, with 11 bases in the middle. The CDR3 is 14 residues long. The CDR3 sequence is CASSQGTLKTEAFF. The CDR3 DNA reads TGCGCCAGCAGCCAAGGGACACTCAAGACTGAAGCTTTCTTT.

The V call is TRBV11-2, the J call TRBJ1-2, with 7 nucleotides matching TRBD1. Per germline, CDR1 SGHAT and CDR2 FQNNGV. V lost 6 bases, J lost 5 bases, and 12 bases stayed unmatched. This CDR3 is 15 amino acids long. The CDR3 spells CASRQTGVVGYGYTF. The CDR3 coding sequence is TGTGCCAGCAGACAAACAGGGGTTGTTGGATATGGCTACACCTTC.

This clonotype came up a few times. The chain has TRBV19 and TRBJ2-1, with 11 bases aligning to TRBD2. CDR1 is LNHDA, CDR2 SQIVND, per germline (reference sequence). The V and J ends lost 3 bases and 4 bases, in that order; junction bases with no gene match: 5. The CDR3 extends over 16 amino acids. CDR3 sequence (DNA): TGTGCCAGTAGTATTAGCGGGGGGGCAATATACAATGAGCAGTTCTTC. Protein sequence: CASSISGGAIYNEQFF.

This clonotype was seen repeatedly, ten times or more. The chain links TRBV28 to TRBJ2-7; D remains ambiguous. CDR1 is MDHEN and CDR2 is SYDVKM in the germline V gene. The CDR3 contains 16 residues. Trimming cost V 2 bases and J 0 bases, with 14 bases left between them. The CDR3 region has the DNA TGTGCCAGCAGTTTAAGGTCCCAAGCAGCCTCCTACGAGCAGTACTTC. This gives the protein CASSLRSQAASYEQYF.

The chain links TRBV7-9 to TRBJ1-2; 10 positions match TRBD1. The J segment lost 3 bases and the V segment lost 5 bases, leaving 9 bases of the junction unmatched. Germline V CDR1 and CDR2: SEHNR, FQNEAQ (reference sequence). The CDR3 covers 16 residues. This CDR3 reads CASSGTGTGVDYGYTF. In DNA form, the CDR3 reads TGTGCCAGCAGCGGTACTGGGACAGGGGTTGACTATGGCTACACCTTC.

This clonotype has a count of ten or more. This chain joins TRBV6-2 or TRBV6-3 and TRBJ1-1; tentatively, D is TRBD1 (6 bases). Between the trimmed V and J ends, which lost 0 bases and 0 bases, there was a span of 20 bases. This CDR3 has 19 amino acids. Looked up from germline, CDR1 is MNHEY and CDR2 is SVGEGT. The CDR3, as DNA: TGTGCCAGCAGTTACTCGGTGTCTGGAGGGGGAGATTTGAACACTGAAGCTTTCTTT. Translation: CASSYSVSGGGDLNTEAFF.

In its sample, this clonotype was seen many times. The gene calls are TRBV10-3 and TRBJ2-3; 9 bases align to TRBD2. This CDR3 contains 13 residues. Losses at the gene ends were 9 bases for V and 4 bases for J; bases not matched to a gene: 5. Germline V CDR1 and CDR2: ENHRY, SYGVKD. The CDR3 here is CAITGTSSDTQYF. The CDR3 DNA reads TGTGCCATTACCGGGACTAGCTCAGATACGCAGTATTTT.

This clonotype was seen ten or more times. V gene TRBV11-3 combines with J gene TRBJ2-6, with D uncertain. CDR3 length: 18 amino acids. The V end lost 5 bases, the J end lost 1 base, and 18 bases lay between the germline ends. Per germline, CDR1 SGHNT and CDR2 YENEEA. The CDR3 bases are TGTGCCAGCAGCAAGGGTTTGGCAGTAGTTTCTGGGGCCAACGTCCTGACTTTC. Encoded protein: CASSKGLAVVSGANVLTF.

At least ten counts were recorded for this clonotype. The chain recombines TRBV20-1 with TRBJ2-5; TRBD1 matches at 10 bases. This CDR3 comprises 14 residues. From germline, CDR1 is DFQATT and CDR2 SNEGSKA (reference sequence). V dropped 4 bases and J dropped 1; count of bases not matched to a gene: 3. CDR3 bases: TGCAGTGCTAAAGACAGGGGGCCCCAAGAGACCCAGTACTTC. Translating it yields CSAKDRGPQETQYF.

In DNA form, the CDR3 reads TGTGCCAGCAGCGTAGGCGGAGGGGCTGGAAGGAACACTGAAGCTTTCTTT. This translates into CASSVGGGAGRNTEAFF. J is TRBJ1-1 and V is TRBV9; TRBD1 is a possible D gene (5 bases). Germline CDR1 and CDR2: SGDLS and YYNGEE. The CDR3 length is 17 residues. Deletions cut 0 bases from V and 1 base from J, with 16 bases between.

This clonotype was found many times. The chain combines TRBV7-9 with TRBJ2-3; 7 bases align to TRBD2. This CDR3 has 19 amino acids. V trimming: 4 bases; J trimming: 2 bases; junction bases outside the gene matches: 18. The V gene's germline CDR1 is SEHNR and CDR2 FQNEAQ (reference sequence). CDR3 sequence: CASSSNQPQSGTYTDTQYF. CDR3 nucleotides: TGTGCCAGCAGCTCGAACCAACCACAGAGCGGGACCTACACAGATACGCAGTATTTT.

This clonotype has at least ten counts. The chain has TRBV2 and TRBJ2-7; D gene ambiguous. The CDR3 has 16 amino acids. V shed 6 bases and J shed 7 bases, with 25 bases lying between them. Germline CDR1 and CDR2: SNHLY and FYNNEI. The chain's CDR3 is CASRATERSSMGEQYF. The CDR3 nucleotides read TGTGCCAGCAGGGCAACTGAGAGGTCGTCTATGGGGGAGCAGTACTTC.

The genes are TRBV2 and TRBJ2-3; the match to TRBD2 covers 11 bases. Per the germline V gene, CDR1 is SNHLY and CDR2 is FYNNEI. The CDR3 runs to 14 residues. The J segment lost 5 bases and the V segment lost 10 bases, leaving 8 bases of the junction unmatched. The CDR3 coding sequence is TGTGCCACACGAACTAGCGGGAGTGGAGATACGCAGTATTTT. It specifies CATRTSGSGDTQYF. The variable domain in full, completed from reference TRBV2 and TRBJ2-3, reads EPEVTQTPSHQVTQMGQEVILRCVPISNHLYFYWYRQILGQKVEFLVSFYNNEISEKSEIFDDQFSVERPDGSNFTLKIRSTKLEDSAMYFCATRTSGSGDTQYFGPGTRLTVL.

This clonotype was detected ten times or more. The rearrangement links TRBV2 to TRBJ2-1; the match to TRBD1 covers 8 bases. Germline CDR1 is SNHLY and CDR2 is FYNNEI. CDR3 size: 13 residues. V was clipped by 6 bases and J by 7 bases; unmatched bases: 5. Here the CDR3 reads CASSPWTGNEQFF. DNA of the CDR3: TGTGCCAGCAGCCCCTGGACAGGGAATGAGCAGTTCTTC.

In its sample, this clonotype was seen many times. J is TRBJ1-5 and V is TRBV30; tentative D call: TRBD1 (6 bases). CDR1 is GTSNPN and CDR2 is SVGIG in the germline V gene (reference sequence). The CDR3 totals 17 residues. V shed 0 bases and J shed 4 bases, with 19 bases lying between them. The CDR3: CAWSVLGDIDLNQPQHF. CDR3 bases: TGTGCCTGGAGTGTACTTGGGGACATCGACTTGAATCAGCCCCAGCATTTT.

This clonotype was counted at least ten times. The V and J genes are TRBV5-6 and TRBJ2-3; perhaps TRBD2 as D (6 bases). This CDR3 contains 13 residues. CDR1 SGHDT and CDR2 YYEEEE come from the germline V gene. Deletions cut 4 bases from V and 5 bases from J, with 11 bases between. CDR3 bases: TGTGCCAGCAGCGAAGGGCGGGGAGATACGCAGTATTTT. It translates to CASSEGRGDTQYF.

This clonotype appeared many times. The chain carries TRBV6-6 and TRBJ2-3, with D possibly called TRBD1 or TRBD2 (5 bases each). Trimming removed 2 bases from V and 2 bases from J, with 11 bases in between. The V gene's germline CDR1 is MNHNY and CDR2 SVGAGI (reference sequence). The CDR3 runs 15 residues. CDR3 amino acids: CASSYLGDNTDTQYF. The CDR3 DNA is TGTGCCAGCAGTTACCTGGGGGATAACACAGATACGCAGTATTTT.

This clonotype was counted at least ten times. This chain links TRBV28 with TRBJ1-2; possibly TRBD1 for D (5 bases). Germline V gene data show CDR1 as MDHEN and CDR2 as SYDVKM. Trimming shortened V by 4 bases and J by 3 bases, and 18 bases separated the two germline ends. The CDR3 has 16 residues. The CDR3 spells CASSSRFSREDYGYTF. The DNA of the CDR3 is TGTGCCAGCAGTTCCAGGTTTTCCAGGGAGGACTATGGCTACACCTTC.

This clonotype has at least ten counts. The rearrangement uses TRBV5-6 and TRBJ2-2, with 11 bases fitting TRBD1. The junction had 3 bases not matched to a gene; V was cut back by 4 bases and J by 4 bases. CDR1 SGHDT and CDR2 YYEEEE come from the germline V gene. The CDR3 runs 15 residues. The CDR3 nucleotides read TGTGCCAGCAGCCGGACAGGGGGCACCACCGGGGAGCTGTTTTTT. It yields the protein CASSRTGGTTGELFF.

This clonotype has just a few counts. The chain carries TRBV9 and TRBJ2-3; tentatively, D is TRBD1 or TRBD2 (5 bases each). Germline CDR1 is SGDLS and CDR2 is YYNGEE. V lost 1 base to trimming and J lost 4 bases, with 10 bases between them. The CDR3 length is 14 residues. The CDR3 sequence: CASSVQGGSDTQYF. The CDR3 region has the DNA TGTGCCAGCAGCGTACAGGGCGGGTCAGATACGCAGTATTTT.

In this sample, this clonotype turned up many times. The chain joins TRBV12-3 or TRBV12-4 to TRBJ2-5, with 8 bases matching TRBD1. With V trimmed by 0 bases and J by 3 bases, 18 bases remained unmatched. CDR3 length: 20 residues. This chain's CDR3 is CASSLARRGTTGVAKETQYF. In DNA, the CDR3 is TGTGCCAGCAGTTTAGCAAGACGTGGGACGACAGGGGTGGCTAAAGAGACCCAGTACTTC.

This clonotype was seen at least ten times. The CDR3 protein is CASRGGVRGSPLHF. CDR3 DNA: TGTGCCAGCAGGGGGGGGGTTAGAGGATCACCCCTCCACTTT. V is TRBV28 and J is TRBJ1-6; tentatively, D is TRBD1 (5 bases). Germline CDR1 reads MDHEN; CDR2 reads SYDVKM. The V and J ends lost 6 bases and 10 bases respectively, with 16 bases between them. CDR3 size: 14 residues.

This clonotype was counted at least ten times. The gene calls are TRBV6-1 and TRBJ1-1; tentatively, D is TRBD1 (5 bases). V lost 4 bases, J lost 1 base, and 13 bases lay in between. Germline CDR1 MNHNS, CDR2 SASEGT. The CDR3 length is 15 residues. The CDR3 region is CASSGPGRQNTEAFF. The CDR3 DNA follows: TGTGCCAGCAGTGGTCCGGGACGACAGAACACTGAAGCTTTCTTT.

The chain is built from TRBV20-1 and TRBJ2-3; tentative D call: TRBD2 (6 bases). CDR1 and CDR2 (germline): DFQATT, SNEGSKA (reference sequence). V lost 0 bases, J lost 3 bases, and 13 bases lay in between. CDR3 length: 15 residues. The CDR3 loop reads CSARDPRGRTDTQYF. In DNA, the CDR3 is TGCAGTGCTAGAGATCCCCGGGGGAGGACAGATACGCAGTATTTT.

This clonotype has a handful of counts. This chain uses TRBV6-1 with TRBJ2-3, with D unclear. Between the trimmed V and J ends, which lost 5 bases and 0 bases, there was a span of 15 bases. The CDR3 is 16 amino acids. Germline assignment: CDR1 MNHNS and CDR2 SASEGT. CDR3 DNA: TGTGCCAGCAGTTCACATCAGCCTTCTAGCACAGATACGCAGTATTTT. Encoded protein: CASSSHQPSSTDTQYF.

This sequence joins TRBV5-1 and TRBJ2-7; 8 positions agree with TRBD2. Trimming cost V 4 bases and J 2 bases; bases outside gene matches: 5. The CDR3 contains 14 residues. Germline V lookup: CDR1 SGHRS, CDR2 YFSETQ. The chain's CDR3 is CASSTGLATYEQYF. DNA of the CDR3: TGCGCCAGCAGCACTGGACTAGCCACCTACGAGCAGTACTTC.

The genes are TRBV10-3 and TRBJ1-4, with TRBD1 matching 7 bases. The germline CDR1 and CDR2 sequences are ENHRY and SYGVKD. With V trimmed by 10 bases and J by 3 bases, 5 bases remained unmatched. The CDR3 is 13 amino acids. The CDR3 loop is CARWDSSNEKLFF. The CDR3 DNA reads TGTGCCAGATGGGACAGCTCTAATGAAAAACTGTTTTTT.